This TCR beta chain was sequenced for a study of CXCR3-negative and CXCR3-positive naive CD8 T cells. Whole-study results and caveats: Memory, not naive, CXCR3-negative and CXCR3-positive cells differed in TRBV-TRBJ usage. Naive subsets had comparable surface CD5, so TRB CDR3 properties gauged TCR strength. CXCR3-negative naive cells had less hydrophobic TRB CDR3s than did CXCR3-positive naive cells.

About this clonotype itself: Its antigen is not identified.

Libraries were UMI-labeled 5' RACE TRB cDNA. TCRdb re-called the 5' RACE reads and gives one entry per CDR3 protein, without DNA. The sample spans more than 100,000 distinct CDR3 sequences; the ten largest clones claim over 0.35%. Cells that were CD45RO-CCR7+CD27+CD95- constituted naive CD8+ T cells. From germline, CDR1 is SGHAT and CDR2 FQNNGV. The CDR3 extends over 16 amino acids. The chain recombines TRBV11-2 with TRBJ2-7; TCRdb's assignment of TRBD1 cannot be checked, as there is no DNA. The sample comprised naive CXCR3+ CD8+ T cells from blood. Described subset: CD45RO-CCR7+CD27+CD95- naive CD8+ T cells expressing CXCR3 (TNR3+). The sequence came from a human donor in good health. Some clones in this sample may be carry-over from other donors' samples. The CDR3 here is CASSGSTGDISYEQYF.